The clone carrying this TCR beta chain was counted once. This entry comes from a study of CD8 T cells in Susac syndrome. There are 16 residues in the CDR3. Trimming pared 4 bases from V and 3 bases from J, leaving 19 bases between. Germline V gives CDR1 SGDLS, CDR2 YYNGEE. The RNA input was about 0.5 to 1 ug, and it was reverse transcribed with random hexamers. TCRdb used MiXCR to reprocess the immunoSEQ multiplex PCR reads, holding one entry per CDR3 protein. The table includes a few hundred thousand distinct CDR3 sequences, 70% to 90% detected once. The specimen sequenced was CD8+ T cells from PBMCs. This sequence originates from a human donor with multiple sclerosis. The rearrangement joins TRBV9 to TRBJ2-5; perhaps TRBD1 as D (6 bases). The CDR3 reads CASSSTTGHLEETQYF. CDR3 sequence (DNA): TGTGCCAGCAGCTCGACAACGGGACACCTCGAAGAGACCCAGTACTTC.